This is a list of T cell receptor beta chains from one sample in a study of shared clonotypes between healthy human individuals. Sequenced by immunoSEQ multiplex PCR; TCRdb stores in-frame clones only, minus some. The sample contains 490,000 or so clones, about 79% of which appear only once. The source material was PBMCs. These receptors were obtained from a woman in her thirties or forties in good health. Some clones in this sample may be carry-over from other donors' samples. Both conserved end residues are part of each CDR3. A D gene is named only where the DNA matches it firmly. Only some rows state a clone size, as once, few, many or a class for expanded clones.

j_call: TRBJ2-1
clone_size: .
d_call: TRBD2
v_call: TRBV9
cdr3_aa: CASSVGGLFNEQFF
cdr3_nt: TGTGCCAGCAGCGTAGGGGGACTATTCAATGAGCAGTTCTTC

j_call: TRBJ1-1
clone_size: .
d_call: .
v_call: TRBV2
cdr3_aa: CASSHDTPDTEAFF
cdr3_nt: TGTGCCAGCAGCCACGACACCCCGGACACTGAAGCTTTCTTT

j_call: TRBJ2-7
clone_size: .
d_call: TRBD2
v_call: TRBV19
cdr3_aa: CASSPSGATYEQYF
cdr3_nt: TGTGCCAGTAGTCCTAGCGGGGCCACCTACGAGCAGTACTTC

j_call: TRBJ2-3
clone_size: once
d_call: TRBD2
v_call: TRBV19
cdr3_aa: CASSPQGGLAGGEADTQYF
cdr3_nt: TGTGCCAGTAGTCCTCAGGGCGGACTAGCGGGAGGGGAGGCAGATACGCAGTATTTT

j_call: TRBJ2-3
clone_size: .
d_call: .
v_call: TRBV7-3
cdr3_aa: CASSPIAASTDTQYF
cdr3_nt: TGTGCCAGCAGCCCAATAGCGGCTAGCACAGATACGCAGTATTTT

j_call: TRBJ2-7
clone_size: .
d_call: TRBD1
v_call: TRBV5-4
cdr3_aa: CASSSGTAPSYEQYF
cdr3_nt: TGTGCCAGCAGCTCCGGGACAGCACCTTCCTACGAGCAGTACTTC

j_call: TRBJ1-2
clone_size: many
d_call: .
v_call: TRBV4-1
cdr3_aa: CASSQVDVDYGYTF
cdr3_nt: TGCGCCAGCAGCCAAGTCGATGTAGATTATGGCTACACCTTC

j_call: TRBJ1-2
clone_size: many
d_call: .
v_call: TRBV20-1
cdr3_aa: CSAKDERGYTF
cdr3_nt: TGCAGTGCCAAGGACGAACGAGGCTACACCTTC

j_call: TRBJ1-4
clone_size: .
d_call: TRBD1
v_call: TRBV7-7
cdr3_aa: CASSAGGSNEKLFF
cdr3_nt: TGTGCTAGCAGTGCAGGGGGCTCTAATGAAAAACTGTTTTTT

j_call: TRBJ1-2
clone_size: .
d_call: .
v_call: TRBV21-1
cdr3_aa: CASTPRLGQGYGYTF
cdr3_nt: TGTGCCAGCACCCCAAGATTAGGACAGGGCTATGGCTACACCTTC

j_call: TRBJ2-1
clone_size: .
d_call: .
v_call: TRBV18
cdr3_aa: CASSPGPLNEQFF
cdr3_nt: TGTGCCAGCTCACCCGGGCCCTTAAATGAGCAGTTCTTC

j_call: TRBJ2-1
clone_size: .
d_call: .
v_call: TRBV6-5
cdr3_aa: CASTPGHLTYNEQFF
cdr3_nt: TGTGCCAGCACCCCGGGACACCTTACCTACAATGAGCAGTTCTTC

j_call: TRBJ1-1
clone_size: .
d_call: TRBD1
v_call: TRBV28
cdr3_aa: CASSLPRQGGTEAFF
cdr3_nt: TGTGCCAGCAGTTTACCCAGACAGGGAGGGACTGAAGCTTTCTTT

j_call: TRBJ1-1
clone_size: many
d_call: .
v_call: TRBV28
cdr3_aa: CASKGPNTEAFF
cdr3_nt: TGTGCCAGCAAGGGGCCCAACACTGAAGCTTTCTTT

j_call: TRBJ1-2
clone_size: .
d_call: .
v_call: TRBV6-5
cdr3_aa: CASSATSNYGYTF
cdr3_nt: TGTGCCAGCAGTGCGACATCTAACTATGGCTACACCTTC

j_call: TRBJ1-3
clone_size: .
d_call: .
v_call: TRBV28
cdr3_aa: CASSLVNSGNTIYF
cdr3_nt: TGTGCCAGCAGTTTGGTCAACTCTGGAAACACCATATATTTT

j_call: TRBJ2-1
clone_size: .
d_call: .
v_call: TRBV5-6
cdr3_aa: CASSFVGYNEQFF
cdr3_nt: TGTGCCAGCAGCTTCGTAGGCTACAATGAGCAGTTCTTC

j_call: TRBJ1-4
clone_size: .
d_call: .
v_call: TRBV6-6
cdr3_aa: CASLRGDGKLFF
cdr3_nt: TGTGCCAGCCTTAGAGGTGACGGAAAACTGTTTTTT

j_call: TRBJ2-7
clone_size: .
d_call: .
v_call: TRBV6-5
cdr3_aa: CASSAGQSSYEQYF
cdr3_nt: TGTGCCAGCAGCGCGGGACAGTCCTCCTACGAGCAGTACTTC

j_call: TRBJ2-7
clone_size: .
d_call: .
v_call: TRBV15
cdr3_aa: CATSRDPGVGYEQYF
cdr3_nt: TGTGCCACCAGCAGAGATCCAGGGGTTGGCTACGAGCAGTACTTC

j_call: TRBJ2-3
clone_size: few
d_call: TRBD2
v_call: TRBV10-3
cdr3_aa: CAISDPPIAGGPLTDTQYF
cdr3_nt: TGTGCCATCAGTGACCCCCCTATAGCGGGAGGGCCCCTCACAGATACGCAGTATTTT

j_call: TRBJ2-7
clone_size: .
d_call: .
v_call: TRBV21-1
cdr3_aa: CASSKLPAVGGASYEQYF
cdr3_nt: TGTGCCAGCAGCAAACTACCGGCGGTGGGGGGGGCCTCCTACGAGCAGTACTTC

j_call: TRBJ2-7
clone_size: .
d_call: TRBD2
v_call: TRBV11-2
cdr3_aa: CASSPTSGTYEQYF
cdr3_nt: TGTGCCAGCAGCCCGACTAGCGGGACCTACGAGCAGTACTTC

j_call: TRBJ2-1
clone_size: once
d_call: .
v_call: TRBV27
cdr3_aa: CASGEFSYNEQFF
cdr3_nt: TGTGCCAGCGGGGAGTTCTCCTACAATGAGCAGTTCTTC

j_call: TRBJ2-7
clone_size: .
d_call: TRBD1
v_call: TRBV6-1
cdr3_aa: CASSVQFGQVVSYEQYF
cdr3_nt: TGTGCCAGCAGTGTTCAATTCGGACAGGTGGTCTCCTACGAGCAGTACTTC

j_call: TRBJ2-2
clone_size: .
d_call: .
v_call: TRBV28
cdr3_aa: CASYQGITGELFF
cdr3_nt: TGTGCCAGCTACCAGGGAATCACCGGGGAGCTGTTTTTT

j_call: TRBJ1-1
clone_size: once
d_call: .
v_call: TRBV6-5
cdr3_aa: CASRPTLVNTEAFF
cdr3_nt: TGTGCCAGCAGACCGACCTTGGTGAACACTGAAGCTTTCTTT

j_call: TRBJ2-7
clone_size: .
d_call: TRBD1
v_call: TRBV6-6
cdr3_aa: CASLTGGTQSYEQYF
cdr3_nt: TGTGCCAGCCTGACAGGGGGGACTCAGTCCTACGAGCAGTACTTC

j_call: TRBJ2-7
clone_size: .
d_call: .
v_call: TRBV2
cdr3_aa: CASSDQGSSYEQYF
cdr3_nt: TGTGCCAGCAGTGATCAGGGGAGCTCCTACGAGCAGTACTTC

j_call: TRBJ2-2
clone_size: .
d_call: .
v_call: TRBV10-1
cdr3_aa: CASSFLITDETGELFF
cdr3_nt: TGCGCCAGCAGCTTCCTGATTACCGATGAAACCGGGGAGCTGTTTTTT

j_call: TRBJ1-1
clone_size: .
d_call: TRBD1
v_call: TRBV5-1
cdr3_aa: CASSRQGQDNTEAFF
cdr3_nt: TGCGCCAGCAGCCGACAGGGACAGGACAACACTGAAGCTTTCTTT

j_call: TRBJ2-2
clone_size: .
d_call: .
v_call: TRBV6-5
cdr3_aa: CASSWGYTGELFF
cdr3_nt: TGTGCCAGCAGTTGGGGATACACCGGGGAGCTGTTTTTT

j_call: TRBJ2-1
clone_size: .
d_call: .
v_call: TRBV28
cdr3_aa: CASSFLAETRDEQFF
cdr3_nt: TGTGCCAGCAGTTTTCTTGCGGAGACTAGGGATGAGCAGTTCTTC

j_call: TRBJ2-7
clone_size: .
d_call: TRBD1
v_call: TRBV30
cdr3_aa: CAWSISPGAGGYEQYF
cdr3_nt: TGTGCCTGGAGTATATCTCCCGGGGCAGGGGGATACGAGCAGTACTTC

j_call: TRBJ1-5
clone_size: .
d_call: .
v_call: TRBV5-8
cdr3_aa: CASSLRGGNQPQHF
cdr3_nt: TGTGCCAGCAGCTTGAGAGGGGGTAATCAGCCCCAGCATTTT

j_call: TRBJ2-7
clone_size: .
d_call: TRBD2
v_call: TRBV5-1
cdr3_aa: CASSNPGLPYEQYF
cdr3_nt: TGCGCCAGCAGCAATCCGGGACTACCCTACGAGCAGTACTTC

j_call: TRBJ1-5
clone_size: .
d_call: TRBD1
v_call: TRBV19
cdr3_aa: CASSSLKAGGGQPQHF
cdr3_nt: TGTGCCAGTAGTAGCCTCAAGGCAGGGGGAGGTCAGCCCCAGCATTTT

j_call: TRBJ2-1
clone_size: once
d_call: .
v_call: TRBV5-4
cdr3_aa: CASHQTPLHEQFF
cdr3_nt: TGTGCCAGCCATCAGACCCCTTTACATGAGCAGTTCTTC

j_call: TRBJ1-2
clone_size: .
d_call: .
v_call: TRBV4-2
cdr3_aa: CASSQDRGGNYGYTF
cdr3_nt: TGTGCCAGCAGCCAAGATCGGGGAGGGAACTATGGCTACACCTTC

j_call: TRBJ2-7
clone_size: .
d_call: TRBD1
v_call: TRBV5-4
cdr3_aa: CATGGQGYYEQYF
cdr3_nt: TGTGCCACAGGGGGACAGGGGTACTACGAGCAGTACTTC

j_call: TRBJ2-1
clone_size: .
d_call: .
v_call: TRBV7-2
cdr3_aa: CASSLATGHRNEQFF
cdr3_nt: TGTGCCAGCAGCTTAGCTACGGGACACCGAAATGAGCAGTTCTTC

j_call: TRBJ2-1
clone_size: .
d_call: .
v_call: TRBV28
cdr3_aa: CASSKPTSYNEQFF
cdr3_nt: TGTGCCAGCAGTAAACCAACTAGCTACAATGAGCAGTTCTTC

j_call: TRBJ2-7
clone_size: .
d_call: .
v_call: TRBV7-2
cdr3_aa: CASSLGAGSYYEQYF
cdr3_nt: TGTGCCAGCAGCTTAGGGGCGGGTTCGTACTACGAGCAGTACTTC

j_call: TRBJ1-2
clone_size: .
d_call: .
v_call: TRBV9
cdr3_aa: CASSSTTVDYGYTF
cdr3_nt: TGTGCCAGCAGCTCCACGACCGTGGACTATGGCTACACCTTC

j_call: TRBJ1-2
clone_size: .
d_call: TRBD1
v_call: TRBV7-2
cdr3_aa: CASSLEGTGIGGYTF
cdr3_nt: TGTGCCAGCAGCTTAGAGGGGACAGGGATCGGTGGCTACACCTTC

j_call: TRBJ2-7
clone_size: .
d_call: TRBD1
v_call: TRBV5-1
cdr3_aa: CASSPSTGGYEQYF
cdr3_nt: TGCGCCAGCAGCCCCTCGACAGGGGGGTACGAGCAGTACTTC

j_call: TRBJ2-1
clone_size: .
d_call: .
v_call: TRBV11-3
cdr3_aa: CASSLGGETYNEQFF
cdr3_nt: TGTGCCAGCAGCCTAGGGGGGGAGACCTACAATGAGCAGTTCTTC

j_call: TRBJ2-1
clone_size: .
d_call: .
v_call: TRBV5-1
cdr3_aa: CASSLVGQGRNEQFF
cdr3_nt: TGCGCCAGCAGCTTGGTTGGGCAGGGGAGGAATGAGCAGTTCTTC

j_call: TRBJ2-1
clone_size: few
d_call: TRBD1
v_call: TRBV7-3
cdr3_aa: CASSLGGTGTNEQFF
cdr3_nt: TGTGCCAGCAGCTTAGGGGGGACAGGAACCAATGAGCAGTTCTTC

j_call: TRBJ1-3
clone_size: .
d_call: .
v_call: TRBV6-6
cdr3_aa: CASSYSNSGNTIYF
cdr3_nt: TGTGCCAGCAGTTATTCCAACTCTGGAAACACCATATATTTT

j_call: TRBJ1-4
clone_size: .
d_call: TRBD1
v_call: TRBV18
cdr3_aa: CASSRTGGDEKLFF
cdr3_nt: TGTGCCAGCTCACGGACAGGGGGCGATGAAAAACTGTTTTTT

j_call: TRBJ1-3
clone_size: .
d_call: .
v_call: TRBV7-9
cdr3_aa: CASSPPAAAIGTIYF
cdr3_nt: TGTGCCAGCAGCCCCCCTGCAGCGGCCATCGGCACCATATATTTT